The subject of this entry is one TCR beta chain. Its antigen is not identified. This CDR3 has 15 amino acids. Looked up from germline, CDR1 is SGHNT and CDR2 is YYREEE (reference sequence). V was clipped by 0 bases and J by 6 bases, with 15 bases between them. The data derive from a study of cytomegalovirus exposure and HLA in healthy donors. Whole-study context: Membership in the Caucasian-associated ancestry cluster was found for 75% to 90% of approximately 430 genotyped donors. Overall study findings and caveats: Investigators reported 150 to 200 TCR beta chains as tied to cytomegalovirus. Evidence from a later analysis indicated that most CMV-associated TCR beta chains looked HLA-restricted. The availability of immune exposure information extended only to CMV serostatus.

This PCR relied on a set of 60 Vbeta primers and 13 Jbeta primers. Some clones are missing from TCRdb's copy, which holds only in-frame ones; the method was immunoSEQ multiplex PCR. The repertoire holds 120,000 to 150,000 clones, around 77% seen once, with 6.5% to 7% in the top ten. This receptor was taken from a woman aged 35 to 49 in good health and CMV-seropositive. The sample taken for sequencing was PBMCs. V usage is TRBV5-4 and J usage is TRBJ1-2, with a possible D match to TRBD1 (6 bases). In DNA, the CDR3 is TGTGCCAGCAGCTTGGTGGCAGGGGAAAGGAATGGCTACACCTTC. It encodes CASSLVAGERNGYTF.